This TCR beta chain was retrieved from a study of spatial heterogeneity in lung cancer. Findings and limits, study-wide: Mutation counts in tumors were tracked by counts of expanded intratumoral alpha and beta TCRs. Coverage estimated for tumor T cells reached roughly 6.5% for alpha chains and 12% to 15% for beta chains.

This clonotype was detected ten times or more. The antigen remains undetermined. Time point denoted: sample taken at primary tumor resection. TCRdb fed the 5' RACE reads into MiXCR, producing one record per CDR3 protein. The sample has about 100,000 distinct CDR3 sequences, nearly 4.5% seen once. This material consisted of lung tumor tissue, taken at surgery. This TCR derives from a male donor with early-stage non-small cell lung cancer.

The CDR3 sequence: CSVGRSGTSNTEAFF. CDR3 DNA sequence: TGCAGCGTTGGCCGGTCGGGGACCTCGAACACTGAAGCTTTCTTT. The V gene is TRBV29-1, the J gene TRBJ1-1; perhaps TRBD1 as D (5 bases). V was cut by 4 bases and J by 1 base, with 16 bases left in between. This CDR3 contains 15 residues. Germline V gene lookup returns CDR1 SQVTM and CDR2 ANQGSEA.